This note documents a single T cell receptor (beta chain) sequence. Germline CDR1 and CDR2: GTSNPN and SVGIG (reference sequence). Trimming stripped 3 bases from V and 11 bases from J, with 11 bases between. CDR3 length: 11 residues. This sample stems from a study of blood T cell repertoires in COVID-19. For the study at large: Specimens from acute and convalescent COVID-19 originated in the United States, Italy and Spain.

The study drew participants aged about 18 to 89 years from about two dozen US areas. Two negative PCRs, clearance, or symptom resolution were required of recovered Cohort 3 donors. As processed by the authors: It was from reference gene primer amplification that nucleated cell counts were estimated. The assay was immunoSEQ multiplex PCR, and TCRdb's table has in-frame clones only and misses some. The V and J calls and clone size come from that table; D and trimming were worked out from the DNA. Seen here are 160,000 or so clones, 65% to 85% observed once, and the top ten hold 6%. The sequence was obtained from a man in his forties who had recovered from COVID-19. The V call is TRBV30, the J call TRBJ1-3; D is unresolved. Sequencing was performed on PBMCs or T cells enriched from blood (not recorded which). CDR3 DNA: TGTGCCTGGAGCGGAACCCAGGCCATATATTTT. It is translated as CAWSGTQAIYF.